The 9 T cell receptor beta chains presented below share a single source sample, sequenced in a study of blood T cell repertoires in COVID-19. Generated by immunoSEQ multiplex PCR, the TCRdb table keeps only in-frame clones and is missing some. The sample yields about 47,000 clones, over 80% seen once. Sequenced: peripheral blood. These receptor sequences come from a man between 65 and 79 years old with active COVID-19.

The chain combines TRBV27 with TRBJ2-1; D gene ambiguous. The CDR3 is 15 amino acids. In germline, CDR1 is MNHEY, CDR2 SMNVEV (reference sequence). Trimming removed 0 bases at V and 1 base at J, with 7 bases between. DNA of the CDR3: TGTGCCAGCAGTTTATCGGCAGGTTCCTACAATGAGCAGTTCTTC. The encoded protein is CASSLSAGSYNEQFF.

The chain links TRBV3-1 (or the pseudogene TRBV3-2) to TRBJ1-3; TRBD1 agrees at 12 bases. The CDR3 runs 20 residues. With 7 bases clipped from V and 1 base from J, the junction kept 17 bases outside the gene matches. Per the germline V gene, CDR1 is LGHDT and CDR2 is YNNKEL (reference sequence). This chain's CDR3 is CASTLNGDRGRDGSGNTIYF. For the CDR3, the DNA is TGTGCCAGCACCCTCAACGGGGACAGGGGGCGCGATGGATCTGGAAACACCATATATTTT.

V is TRBV19 and J is TRBJ1-2, with a possible D match to TRBD1 (5 bases). The CDR3 extends over 13 amino acids. Per the germline V gene, CDR1 is LNHDA and CDR2 is SQIVND (reference sequence). The germline V and J ends were trimmed by 3 bases and 8 bases, with 13 bases remaining between them. For the CDR3, the DNA is TGTGCCAGTAGTATTGCAGGGTTTCACGGCTACACCTTC. As protein: CASSIAGFHGYTF.

The chain is built from TRBV29-1 and TRBJ2-7; TRBD2 matches 7 bases. The CDR3 length is 13 residues. CDR1 and CDR2 from the germline V gene are SQVTM and ANQGSEA. The DNA for the CDR3 is TGCAGGCCCTGGGGGGGAGACCTTGGCGAGCAGTACTTC. Amino acid sequence: CRPWGGDLGEQYF.

In DNA form, the CDR3 reads TGTGCCAGCAGCCTCGGAGGACAGGGCTTCTACGAGCAGTACTTC. It yields the protein CASSLGGQGFYEQYF. The chain joins TRBV14 to TRBJ2-7; 8 bases agree with TRBD1. Germline CDR1 is SGHDN and CDR2 is FVKESK. The CDR3 contains 15 residues. Losses at the gene ends were 4 bases for V and 3 bases for J; bases not matched to a gene: 8.

The rearrangement joins TRBV19 to TRBJ1-1; D is possibly TRBD1 (6 bases). CDR3 length: 18 amino acids. The V and J ends lost 1 base and 3 bases respectively, with 21 bases between them. Germline CDR1 and CDR2: LNHDA and SQIVND (reference sequence). The CDR3 spells CASSIAPWEGGPDTEAFF. In DNA form, the CDR3 reads TGTGCCAGTAGTATAGCCCCCTGGGAGGGGGGGCCTGACACTGAAGCTTTCTTT.

This clone was seen a single time. The rearrangement uses TRBV3-1 (or the pseudogene TRBV3-2) and TRBJ2-2; D call uncertain. Per the germline V gene, CDR1 is LGHDT and CDR2 is YNNKEL (reference sequence). V was cut by 2 bases and J by 6 bases, with 13 bases left in between. The CDR3 is 15 residues long. CDR3 region: CASSQRTLSAGELFF. In DNA form, the CDR3 reads TGTGCCAGCAGCCAAAGAACACTATCCGCCGGGGAGCTGTTTTTT.

Worth noting for this clone: This specimen includes other DNA sequences encoding the same CDR3. This chain uses TRBV3-1 (or the pseudogene TRBV3-2) with TRBJ2-7, with a possible D match to TRBD1 (5 bases). The CDR3 loop spans 15 amino acids. From germline, CDR1 is LGHDT and CDR2 YNNKEL (reference sequence). Trimming shortened V by 4 bases and J by 2 bases, and 15 bases separated the two germline ends. CDR3 region: CASSPNRLGAYEQYF. The CDR3 DNA is TGTGCCAGCAGCCCAAACAGATTAGGGGCCTACGAGCAGTACTTC.

There are a few counts of this clone. This chain uses TRBV2 with TRBJ2-7; D unresolved. V was pared by 1 base and J by 0 bases, with 4 bases between. This CDR3 contains 13 residues. From germline, CDR1 is SNHLY and CDR2 FYNNEI. The CDR3 bases are TGTGCCAGCAGTGAAGTCCGCTCCTACGAGCAGTACTTC. It specifies CASSEVRSYEQYF.